These T cell receptor beta chains were read from a single sample in a study of blood T cell repertoires in COVID-19. Profiling relied on immunoSEQ multiplex PCR, and the TCRdb table lists in-frame clones only, not all of them. The table has approximately 150,000 clones, about 88% seen once. Sequenced input: peripheral blood. All receptors derive from a human donor with COVID-19, enrolled during active disease. The donor label of this sample is uncertain. Both conserved end residues are part of each CDR3. The D gene is left open where the match is weak. Only some rows state a clone size, as once, few, many or a class for expanded clones.

CDR3 DNA: TGTGCCAGCAGCCAGGGACAGCCAGAGGTGGACATTCAGTACTTC
CDR3 protein: CASSQGQPEVDIQYF
V gene: TRBV9
J gene: TRBJ2-4
D gene: TRBD1
clone size: -

CDR3 DNA: TGCGCCAGCAGCTTGCGGGCCTCTGCGGGGGGACCCTACGAGCAGTACTTC
CDR3 protein: CASSLRASAGGPYEQYF
V gene: TRBV5-1
J gene: TRBJ2-7
D gene: TRBD2
clone size: -

CDR3 DNA: TGCGCCAGCAGCCAAGCCCTGACTAGCGGGGGGGGGAATGAGCAGTTCTTC
CDR3 protein: CASSQALTSGGGNEQFF
V gene: TRBV4-1
J gene: TRBJ2-1
D gene: TRBD2
clone size: -

CDR3 DNA: TGTGCTAGTGGTTCTTATTTAAGCCCTAACCCTGAAGCTTTCTTT
CDR3 protein: CASGSYLSPNPEAFF
V gene: TRBV12-5
J gene: TRBJ1-1
D gene: -
clone size: -

CDR3 DNA: TGTGCCAGTACCACGACAGTGGTCTCCTACAATGAGCAGTTCTTC
CDR3 protein: CASTTTVVSYNEQFF
V gene: TRBV19
J gene: TRBJ2-1
D gene: -
clone size: once

CDR3 DNA: TGTGCCAGCAGCTTGGGACAGCTGAACACTGAAGCTTTCTTT
CDR3 protein: CASSLGQLNTEAFF
V gene: TRBV7-9
J gene: TRBJ1-1
D gene: TRBD1
clone size: -

CDR3 DNA: TGTGCCAGCAGTGAGCGCTGGTTTGGAAACACCATATATTTT
CDR3 protein: CASSERWFGNTIYF
V gene: TRBV6-4
J gene: TRBJ1-3
D gene: -
clone size: -

CDR3 DNA: TGTGCCAGCAGTGCCACGACAGGGGCCTATGGCTACACCTTC
CDR3 protein: CASSATTGAYGYTF
V gene: TRBV6-4
J gene: TRBJ1-2
D gene: TRBD1
clone size: -

CDR3 DNA: TGTGCCAGCAGTCAGCTGCGGGGTACAGATACGCAGTATTTT
CDR3 protein: CASSQLRGTDTQYF
V gene: TRBV6-5
J gene: TRBJ2-3
D gene: -
clone size: -

CDR3 DNA: TGTGCCAGCAGCTTACCAGGGACCTACGAGCAGTACTTC
CDR3 protein: CASSLPGTYEQYF
V gene: TRBV7-9
J gene: TRBJ2-7
D gene: -
clone size: once

CDR3 DNA: TGTGCCAGCAGTTACCAGGGGGAGGCCTATGGCTACACCTTC
CDR3 protein: CASSYQGEAYGYTF
V gene: TRBV6-2/TRBV6-3
J gene: TRBJ1-2
D gene: TRBD1
clone size: -

CDR3 DNA: TGTGCTAGTGGCCAAATGCTTGGGACAGGGTCGGAATCATGGCCCCAGCATTTT
CDR3 protein: CASGQMLGTGSESWPQHF
V gene: TRBV12-5
J gene: TRBJ1-5
D gene: TRBD1
clone size: -

CDR3 DNA: TGCAGCGTTCCGACAGACGGAAACACCATATATTTT
CDR3 protein: CSVPTDGNTIYF
V gene: TRBV29-1
J gene: TRBJ1-3
D gene: -
clone size: few

CDR3 DNA: TGTGCCAGTAGTGCACAGGGGGATTATCAGCCCCAGCATTTT
CDR3 protein: CASSAQGDYQPQHF
V gene: TRBV19
J gene: TRBJ1-5
D gene: TRBD1
clone size: few

CDR3 DNA: TGTGCCAGCAGCTTACCCCGGTGGGGACTTCTAGACAATGAGCAGTTCTTC
CDR3 protein: CASSLPRWGLLDNEQFF
V gene: TRBV11-3
J gene: TRBJ2-1
D gene: -
clone size: once

CDR3 DNA: TGTGCCAGTAGTGAAGGGGGCCGTGGTAATTCACCCCTCCACTTT
CDR3 protein: CASSEGGRGNSPLHF
V gene: TRBV19
J gene: TRBJ1-6
D gene: TRBD1
clone size: -

CDR3 DNA: TGTGCCAGCAGTAGACAGGAGAACACTGAAGCTTTCTTT
CDR3 protein: CASSRQENTEAFF
V gene: TRBV12-3/TRBV12-4
J gene: TRBJ1-1
D gene: -
clone size: -

CDR3 DNA: TGTGCCAGCAGTAAAGGGGGCGCGGAGGGAAGTCAGCCCCAGCATTTT
CDR3 protein: CASSKGGAEGSQPQHF
V gene: TRBV28
J gene: TRBJ1-5
D gene: TRBD1
clone size: -

CDR3 DNA: TGTGCCAGCAGCCGTAGTGGAGGGGGCGACGTAAACACCATATATTTT
CDR3 protein: CASSRSGGGDVNTIYF
V gene: TRBV9
J gene: TRBJ1-3
D gene: TRBD1
clone size: few

CDR3 DNA: TGTGCCAGCAGCTTAGGACAGGGGGCGTGGACCGGGGAGCTGTTTTTT
CDR3 protein: CASSLGQGAWTGELFF
V gene: TRBV7-6
J gene: TRBJ2-2
D gene: TRBD1
clone size: -

CDR3 DNA: TGTGCCAGCTCACCCGAGACAGGGTACCAAGAGACCCAGTACTTC
CDR3 protein: CASSPETGYQETQYF
V gene: TRBV18
J gene: TRBJ2-5
D gene: TRBD1
clone size: -

CDR3 DNA: TGTGCCTGGAGTGTACATTCTGGTCAGCCCCAGCATTTT
CDR3 protein: CAWSVHSGQPQHF
V gene: TRBV30
J gene: TRBJ1-5
D gene: -
clone size: -

CDR3 DNA: TGTGCCAGCACCCAACAGCGGAATCAGCCCCAGCATTTT
CDR3 protein: CASTQQRNQPQHF
V gene: TRBV12-3/TRBV12-4
J gene: TRBJ1-5
D gene: -
clone size: few

CDR3 DNA: TGTGCCAGCAGCTCCGGGACAGGGAATTTTTACGAGCAGTACTTC
CDR3 protein: CASSSGTGNFYEQYF
V gene: TRBV11-1
J gene: TRBJ2-7
D gene: TRBD1
clone size: few

CDR3 DNA: TGCGCCAGCAGCTTGGGACAGGAGATCTATAATTCACCCCTCCACTTT
CDR3 protein: CASSLGQEIYNSPLHF
V gene: TRBV5-1
J gene: TRBJ1-6
D gene: -
clone size: -

CDR3 DNA: TGTGCCAGCAGCCCTCGGATTAGGGGCTGGTGGGATACGCAGTATTTT
CDR3 protein: CASSPRIRGWWDTQYF
V gene: TRBV7-8
J gene: TRBJ2-3
D gene: -
clone size: -

CDR3 DNA: TGTGCCAGCAGCTTGTTGGACAGGGGCAATGCCGAGCAGTACTTC
CDR3 protein: CASSLLDRGNAEQYF
V gene: TRBV5-6
J gene: TRBJ2-7
D gene: TRBD1
clone size: -

CDR3 DNA: TGTGCCAGTAGTCGACAGAGACAGACCGCTGGAAACACCATATATTTT
CDR3 protein: CASSRQRQTAGNTIYF
V gene: TRBV19
J gene: TRBJ1-3
D gene: -
clone size: -

CDR3 DNA: TGTGCCAGCTCTCCGGGGGGGGACACTGAAGCTTTCTTT
CDR3 protein: CASSPGGDTEAFF
V gene: TRBV18
J gene: TRBJ1-1
D gene: -
clone size: -

CDR3 DNA: TGCGCCAGCACTAAATTACAGGGGGTGACCGGGGAGCTGTTTTTT
CDR3 protein: CASTKLQGVTGELFF
V gene: TRBV5-1
J gene: TRBJ2-2
D gene: TRBD1
clone size: -

CDR3 DNA: TGTGCCAGCTCACCCCAGGGGCGATTCCAAGAGACCCAGTACTTC
CDR3 protein: CASSPQGRFQETQYF
V gene: TRBV18
J gene: TRBJ2-5
D gene: -
clone size: -

CDR3 DNA: TGTGCCAGCAGTGAATTGCGGGAAGTAACCGGTGTAGTGGGCTACACCTTC
CDR3 protein: CASSELREVTGVVGYTF
V gene: TRBV25-1
J gene: TRBJ1-2
D gene: -
clone size: -

CDR3 DNA: TGTGCCAGCAGTGACAGACGCGGGTGGTACCCCTCCTACGAGCAGTACTTC
CDR3 protein: CASSDRRGWYPSYEQYF
V gene: TRBV6-1
J gene: TRBJ2-7
D gene: -
clone size: -

CDR3 DNA: TGTGCCAGCAGCCACCTTCACAGGGGGAACACCGGGGAGCTGTTTTTT
CDR3 protein: CASSHLHRGNTGELFF
V gene: TRBV11-2
J gene: TRBJ2-2
D gene: TRBD1
clone size: -

CDR3 DNA: TGTGCCACCAGTGATTCGAGGCGGGGGCACGAGCAGTACTTC
CDR3 protein: CATSDSRRGHEQYF
V gene: TRBV24-1
J gene: TRBJ2-7
D gene: -
clone size: -

CDR3 DNA: TGTGCCAGCAGTGAAGTGGAGTACAATGAGCAGTTCTTC
CDR3 protein: CASSEVEYNEQFF
V gene: TRBV2
J gene: TRBJ2-1
D gene: -
clone size: -